The entry below describes one T cell receptor beta chain. Primers for the PCR totalled 60 Vbeta and 13 Jbeta. Method: immunoSEQ multiplex PCR; TCRdb's copy keeps in-frame clones and lacks some. The sample yields some 200,000 clones, over 70% seen once. The source of the sample is a study of cytomegalovirus exposure and HLA in healthy donors. This CDR3 is built from 17 residues. Trimming took 0 bases from V and 6 from J; bases not matched to a gene: 11. The germline CDR1 and CDR2 sequences are SNHLY and FYNNEI. The V gene is TRBV2, the J gene TRBJ2-5; 9 bases align to TRBD1. The sample was PBMCs. The TCR comes from a boy aged 2 to 10 in good health and CMV-seronegative. CDR3 loop: CASSEAQALTGGQTQYF. Written as DNA, the CDR3 is TGTGCCAGCAGTGAAGCGCAGGCCCTGACAGGGGGTCAGACCCAGTACTTC.